These 22 T cell receptor beta chains originate from one sample sequenced in a study of blood T cell repertoires in COVID-19. The repertoire was sequenced with immunoSEQ multiplex PCR; TCRdb's copy has only in-frame clones and lacks some. The repertoire holds about 130,000 clones, with roughly three quarters as singletons. Sequenced input: peripheral blood. All receptors derive from a woman between 65 and 79 years old with acute or convalescent COVID-19.

The chain is built from TRBV5-6 and TRBJ2-7, with a tentative D call TRBD2 (6 bases). With 0 bases removed from V and 3 bases from J, the gap between germline ends came to 22 bases. Germline V CDR1 and CDR2: SGHDT, YYEEEE. CDR3 length equals 18 residues. As DNA, the CDR3 is TGTGCCAGCAGCTTGGCCATCCCGGGGAGGCCCTCCCTCTACGAGCAGTACTTC. It specifies CASSLAIPGRPSLYEQYF. The whole variable domain, remainder taken from reference TRBV5-6 and TRBJ2-7, is DAGVTQSPTHLIKTRGQQVTLRCSPKSGHDTVSWYQQALGQGPQFIFQYYEEEERQRGNFPDRFSGHQFPNYSSELNVNALLLGDSALYLCASSLAIPGRPSLYEQYFGPGTRLTVT.

The V gene is TRBV27, the J gene TRBJ2-5, with D tentatively TRBD2 (6 bases). Germline values: CDR1 MNHEY, CDR2 SMNVEV (reference sequence). The CDR3 spans 14 residues. Trimming cost V 3 bases and J 8 bases, with 16 bases left between them. CDR3 DNA sequence: TGTGCCAGCAGTTTCAATTCGGGGGAGGAAACCCAGTACTTC. Translated: CASSFNSGEETQYF.

The rearrangement joins TRBV9 to TRBJ2-2; no clear D gene. The CDR3 loop spans 14 amino acids. The germline V gene encodes CDR1 SGDLS and CDR2 YYNGEE. Trimming pared 4 bases from V and 0 bases from J, leaving 7 bases between. In nucleotides, the CDR3 is TGTGCCAGCAGCACAACATCGAACACCGGGGAGCTGTTTTTT. It is translated as CASSTTSNTGELFF.

As to this clone: The junction and the germline gene differ at one end; a read error may be behind it. This chain connects TRBV12-5 to TRBJ1-3; D is perhaps TRBD1 (6 bases). The germline CDR1 and CDR2 sequences are LGHNT and FRNRAP. The CDR3 consists of 15 residues. In DNA, the CDR3 is TGTGCTAGTGGCTTGGGTCTGGGGGCAGGAAACACCATATATTTT. It is translated as CASGLGLGAGNTIYF.

CDR3 nucleotide sequence: TGTGCCAGCAGCTTGGAAATGGAGGGGCGGGCCGGAAAACTGTTTTTT. Translation gives CASSLEMEGRAGKLFF. The genes are TRBV5-5 and TRBJ1-4; weak D call: TRBD1 (5 bases). V lost 0 bases, J lost 10 bases, and 19 bases lay in between. The V gene's germline CDR1 is SGHKS and CDR2 YYEKEE (reference sequence). The length of the CDR3 is 16 residues.

This clone has just a few counts. The V and J genes are TRBV18 and TRBJ1-5, with 7 bases aligning to TRBD1. Germline-derived CDR1 and CDR2 are KGHSH and LQKENI. The CDR3 loop spans 15 amino acids. V gave up 2 bases and J gave up 3 bases; unmatched junction bases: 4. The CDR3 reads CASSPGGGYNQPQHF. The CDR3 DNA reads TGTGCCAGCTCACCAGGAGGGGGCTACAATCAGCCCCAGCATTTT.

This chain connects TRBV19 to TRBJ2-7; 8 nucleotides line up with TRBD1. Germline V gives CDR1 LNHDA, CDR2 SQIVND (reference sequence). The CDR3 consists of 14 residues. The trim removed 1 base at V and 6 bases at J, leaving 5 bases unmatched. CDR3 sequence reads: CASSIGTGLFEQYF. CDR3 nucleotides: TGTGCCAGTAGTATAGGGACAGGGCTTTTCGAGCAGTACTTC.

This clone was seen a handful of times. V is TRBV12-5 and J is TRBJ1-1, with D uncertain. Trimming pared 5 bases from V and 0 bases from J, leaving 16 bases between. This CDR3 has 16 residues. Germline CDR1 LGHNT, CDR2 FRNRAP. CDR3 in DNA: TGTGCTAGTGGTCCCCCGGGGTCCCTCATGAACACTGAAGCTTTCTTT. This translates into CASGPPGSLMNTEAFF.

The rearrangement links TRBV6-1 to TRBJ1-4; 7 positions agree with TRBD1. CDR3 length: 16 residues. CDR1 is MNHNS and CDR2 is SASEGT in the germline V gene. V trimming: 2 bases; J trimming: 0 bases; junction bases outside the gene matches: 3. CDR3 coding DNA: TGTGCCAGCAGTGAATGGGACAGCACAACTAATGAAAAACTGTTTTTT. Translated: CASSEWDSTTNEKLFF.

J is TRBJ1-5 and V is TRBV29-1; 7 nucleotides match TRBD1. Per the germline V gene, CDR1 is SQVTM and CDR2 is ANQGSEA. CDR3 length: 14 residues. Trimming took 3 bases from V and 4 from J; bases not matched to a gene: 6. CDR3 residues: CSVETGSGNQPQHF. The CDR3 DNA reads TGCAGCGTTGAGACAGGGTCTGGGAATCAGCCCCAGCATTTT.

This chain joins TRBV28 and TRBJ2-5; TRBD2 agrees at 9 bases. Trimming cost V 6 bases and J 2 bases; bases outside gene matches: 4. Germline-derived CDR1 and CDR2 are MDHEN and SYDVKM. The CDR3 extends over 14 amino acids. The chain's CDR3 is CASSPTSGQETQYF. The CDR3 bases are TGTGCCAGCAGCCCGACTAGCGGACAAGAGACCCAGTACTTC.

The V call is TRBV2, the J call TRBJ2-5; D is possibly TRBD2 (5 bases). The CDR3 extends over 13 amino acids. Germline CDR1 is SNHLY and CDR2 is FYNNEI. Trimming removed 4 bases from V and 1 base from J, with 7 bases in between. The CDR3 DNA sequence: TGTGCCAGCAGTGGGACTGCCCAAGAGACCCAGTACTTC. It translates to CASSGTAQETQYF.

This clone was observed many times. This chain joins TRBV2 and TRBJ2-7, with 12 bases identical to TRBD2. The germline gives CDR1 SNHLY, CDR2 FYNNEI. The ends lost 4 bases at V and 3 bases at J; junction bases unmatched: 1. The CDR3 loop spans 14 amino acids. In nucleotides, the CDR3 is TGTGCCAGCAGTGGACTAGCGGGGGTCTACGAGCAGTACTTC. This sequence encodes CASSGLAGVYEQYF.

The chain couples TRBV19 to TRBJ2-3; D not certain. The CDR3 is 13 residues long. The V gene's germline CDR1 is LNHDA and CDR2 SQIVND (reference sequence). V dropped 3 bases and J dropped 2 bases, with 6 bases sitting between them. The CDR3 DNA reads TGTGCCAGTAGTATTGGGCCCACAGATACGCAGTATTTT. It specifies CASSIGPTDTQYF.

There are many counts of this clone. The V and J genes are TRBV11-2 and TRBJ2-6; a possible D gene is TRBD1 (5 bases). Per germline, CDR1 SGHAT and CDR2 FQNNGV. V lost 5 bases, J lost 0 bases, and 5 bases lay in between. The CDR3 has 14 amino acids. In nucleotides, the CDR3 is TGTGCCAGCAGCGGACACTCTGGGGCCAACGTCCTGACTTTC. This codes for CASSGHSGANVLTF.

The chain combines TRBV20-1 with TRBJ1-2; no definite D call. The length of the CDR3 is 14 residues. V lost 3 bases and J 8 bases, leaving 19 bases between the germline ends. CDR1 DFQATT and CDR2 SNEGSKA come from the germline V gene (reference sequence). The CDR3 DNA follows: TGCAGTGCTAGTAAGGCCAGCGGAGTCTGGGGCTACACCTTC. It is translated as CSASKASGVWGYTF.

In this sample, this clone turned up many times. The V gene is TRBV5-4, the J gene TRBJ2-5; 8 nucleotides line up with TRBD2. CDR1 and CDR2 from the germline V gene are SGHNT and YYREEE (reference sequence). This CDR3 is built from 16 residues. V lost 2 bases and J lost 3; bases outside the gene matches: 9. This chain's CDR3 is CASSLVGSGIEETQYF. DNA for the CDR3: TGTGCCAGCAGCTTAGTGGGTAGCGGGATTGAAGAGACCCAGTACTTC.

Concerning this clone itself: This may be a read error: a much more frequent sequence differs by one nucleotide. This specimen includes other DNA sequences encoding the same CDR3. V and J are TRBV9 and TRBJ2-2; D unclear. V was clipped by 5 bases and J by 4 bases, with 6 bases between them. CDR3 size: 12 residues. The germline V gene has CDR1 SGDLS and CDR2 YYNGEE. For the CDR3, the DNA is TGTGCCAGCAGTACCAGCACCGGGGAGCTGTTTTTT. This codes for CASSTSTGELFF.

The genes are TRBV5-4 and TRBJ1-6; 7 bases line up with TRBD1. The V gene end was trimmed by 5 bases and the J gene end by 7 bases; junction bases not matched to a gene: 9. The germline CDR1 and CDR2 sequences are SGHNT and YYREEE (reference sequence). The CDR3 runs 15 residues. The CDR3 DNA is TGTGCCAGCAGGGTTGGGGGGACAGCGAATTCACCCCTCCACTTT. Its translation: CASRVGGTANSPLHF.

V gene TRBV21-1 combines with J gene TRBJ1-1; the listed D gene, TRBD1, was not tested against the DNA. TRBV21-1 is an annotated pseudogene. CDR3 length equals 14 residues. The CDR3 coding sequence is TGTGCCAGCACCCGCGGGACAGGGAACACTGAAGCTTTCTTT. Translated, it gives CASTRGTGNTEAFF.

The rearrangement uses TRBV2 and TRBJ2-7; D is unclear. CDR1 SNHLY and CDR2 FYNNEI come from the germline V gene. This CDR3 spans 15 amino acids. Deletions cut 2 bases from V and 1 base from J, with 12 bases between. In nucleotides, the CDR3 is TGTGCCAGCAGTGAAATGGTTGGCAGTTCCTACGAGCAGTACTTC. As protein: CASSEMVGSSYEQYF.

This clone was observed a single time. The chain employs TRBV5-4 and TRBJ1-1; maybe TRBD1 (5 bases). V lost 4 bases to trimming and J lost 5 bases, with 18 bases between them. From germline, CDR1 is SGHNT and CDR2 YYREEE (reference sequence). The CDR3 spans 15 residues. The CDR3, as DNA: TGTGCCAGCAGCACCGATCAGGGTATAGGGACTGAAGCTTTCTTT. Amino acid sequence: CASSTDQGIGTEAFF.